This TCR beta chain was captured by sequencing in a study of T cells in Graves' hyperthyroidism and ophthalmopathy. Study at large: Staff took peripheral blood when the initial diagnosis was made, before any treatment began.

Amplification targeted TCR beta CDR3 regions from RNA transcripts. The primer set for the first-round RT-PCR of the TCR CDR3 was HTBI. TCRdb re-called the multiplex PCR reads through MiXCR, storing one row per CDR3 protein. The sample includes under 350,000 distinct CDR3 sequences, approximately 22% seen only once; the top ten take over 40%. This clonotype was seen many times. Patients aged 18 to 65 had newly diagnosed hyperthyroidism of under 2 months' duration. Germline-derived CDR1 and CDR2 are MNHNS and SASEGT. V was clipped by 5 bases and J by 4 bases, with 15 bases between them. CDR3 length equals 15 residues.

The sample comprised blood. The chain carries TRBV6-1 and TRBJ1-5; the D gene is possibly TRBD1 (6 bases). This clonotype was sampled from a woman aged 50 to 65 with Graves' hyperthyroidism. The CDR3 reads CASSYLGARNQPQHF. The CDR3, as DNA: TGTGCCAGCAGTTATCTGGGGGCTAGGAATCAGCCCCAGCATTTT.